This passage covers 13 T cell receptor beta chains from one sample sequenced in a study of T cell repertoires in cytomegalovirus infection. TCRdb passed the reads through MiXCR, listing each CDR3 protein once. The sample consists of 250,000 to 350,000 distinct CDR3 sequences, roughly 23% of them appearing once. Source material: PBMCs. The receptors were sampled from a human donor in good health (CMV status not recorded). Some clones in this sample may be carry-over from other donors' samples.

The chain couples TRBV28 to TRBJ1-5; no reliable D call. The CDR3 spans 13 residues. The germline V and J ends were trimmed by 3 bases and 15 bases, with 18 bases remaining between them. Germline loops: CDR1 MDHEN, CDR2 SYDVKM. Here the CDR3 DNA reads TGTGCCAGCAGTTTCAGTGGGTACAGAGCATGGCATTTT. Translation: CASSFSGYRAWHF.

The chain joins TRBV6-1 to TRBJ1-3, with TRBD1 identical over 7 bases. V lost 4 bases, J lost 2 bases, and 11 bases stayed unmatched. This CDR3 comprises 17 residues. Germline loops: CDR1 MNHNS, CDR2 SASEGT. The DNA of the CDR3 is TGTGCCAGCAGTGGAATGAGACAGGGTTTGACTGGAAACACCATATATTTT. The encoded protein is CASSGMRQGLTGNTIYF.

This clonotype came up many times. The chain combines TRBV11-2 with TRBJ1-2; weak D call: TRBD1 (5 bases). CDR1 is SGHAT, CDR2 FQNNGV, per germline. There are 14 residues in the CDR3. Trimming pared 5 bases from V and 6 bases from J, leaving 16 bases between. CDR3 amino acids: CASSLGLMGDGYTF. The CDR3 DNA reads as TGTGCCAGCAGCCTTGGACTCATGGGGGATGGCTACACCTTC.

This clonotype was found many times. The V and J genes are TRBV7-2 and TRBJ2-7, with D perhaps TRBD1 (5 bases). The CDR3 extends over 15 amino acids. V lost 3 bases and J 6 bases, leaving 18 bases between the germline ends. CDR1 is SGHTA and CDR2 is FQGNSA in the germline V gene. The CDR3 is CASSLAAAGWSEQYF. CDR3 coding DNA: TGTGCCAGCAGCTTGGCCGCGGCAGGGTGGTCCGAGCAGTACTTC.

This clonotype occurred a few times. The chain employs TRBV7-9 and TRBJ1-1; TRBD1 matches at 11 bases. V shed 3 bases, J shed 6 bases, and the junction held 15 bases outside the gene matches. The CDR3 sequence is 18 residues long. CDR1 SEHNR and CDR2 FQNEAQ come from the germline V gene (reference sequence). CDR3 coding DNA: TGTGCCAGCAGCTTTGTATCGGTTTGGACAGGGGGCGAGGCTGAAGCTTTCTTT. The encoded protein is CASSFVSVWTGGEAEAFF.

This clonotype has just a few counts. This chain joins TRBV7-3 and TRBJ2-1; TRBD2 matches 12 bases. The junction had 7 bases not matched to a gene; V was cut back by 1 base and J by 0 bases. This CDR3 contains 19 residues. The germline CDR1 and CDR2 sequences are SGHTA and FQGTGA. The CDR3 region is CASSLKSRLAGDSYNEQFF. The CDR3 DNA reads as TGTGCCAGCAGCTTAAAATCTCGACTAGCGGGGGACTCCTACAATGAGCAGTTCTTC.

This clonotype was seen repeatedly, ten times or more. This chain connects TRBV7-2 to TRBJ2-5; 11 bases match TRBD2. CDR3 length equals 17 residues. The germline gives CDR1 SGHTA, CDR2 FQGNSA. Trimming at V came to 5 bases and at J to 5 bases, leaving 13 bases not matched to a gene. The chain's CDR3 is CASSPFPGTSGGETQYF. Here the CDR3 DNA reads TGTGCCAGCAGCCCATTTCCCGGGACTAGCGGAGGGGAGACCCAGTACTTC.

This clonotype has a handful of counts. The chain uses TRBV19 and TRBJ2-7; D call uncertain. The germline CDR1 and CDR2 sequences are LNHDA and SQIVND (reference sequence). The CDR3 runs 15 residues. V lost 4 bases, J lost 0 bases, and 13 bases lay in between. The CDR3 sequence is CASSTSDGSSYEQYF. The CDR3 nucleotides read TGTGCCAGTAGTACCTCGGACGGTAGCTCCTACGAGCAGTACTTC.

The chain carries TRBV20-1 and TRBJ2-3; tentatively, D is TRBD1 or TRBD2 (7 bases each). Germline V gene lookup returns CDR1 DFQATT and CDR2 SNEGSKA (reference sequence). Deletions cut 5 bases from V and 4 bases from J, with 19 bases between. The CDR3 spans 15 residues. As DNA, the CDR3 is TGCAGTGCTCGCGGGGGACAGCGAGGGGCAGATACGCAGTATTTT. It encodes CSARGGQRGADTQYF.

The chain employs TRBV2 and TRBJ1-2, with unresolved D. This CDR3 is 12 amino acids long. Trimming cost V 3 bases and J 3 bases, with 5 bases left between them. In germline, CDR1 is SNHLY, CDR2 FYNNEI. The CDR3 DNA sequence: TGTGCCAGCAGTGATTGGTACTATGGCTACACCTTC. It is translated as CASSDWYYGYTF.

For this clonotype: This may come from a read error, since a much larger clone is one base off. The chain couples TRBV7-6 to TRBJ2-5, with D perhaps TRBD1 (6 bases). There are 14 residues in the CDR3. Germline-derived CDR1 and CDR2 are SGHVS and FNYEAQ. CDR3 loop: CASSSVPGEETQYF. The CDR3 region has the DNA TGTGCTAGCAGCTCAGTGCCAGGGGAAGAGACCCAGTACTTC.

Only a few counts were recorded for this clonotype. The chain has TRBV7-9 and TRBJ2-5; D is undetermined. V was clipped by 5 bases and J by 8 bases, with 0 bases between them. CDR3 length: 8 residues. Germline CDR1 SEHNR, CDR2 FQNEAQ (reference sequence). The CDR3 DNA is TGTGCCAGCAGCACCCAGTACTTC. Amino acid sequence: CASSTQYF.

This chain connects TRBV6-6 to TRBJ1-1; D gene unclear. Between the trimmed V and J ends, which lost 0 bases and 10 bases, there was a span of 15 bases. Germline V gives CDR1 MNHNY, CDR2 SVGAGI (reference sequence). This CDR3 contains 14 residues. The CDR3 nucleotides are TGTGCCAGCAGTTACTCGAATACGGCCAAGGCAGCTTTCTTT. Amino acids: CASSYSNTAKAAFF.